This TCR beta chain stems from a study of cytomegalovirus exposure and HLA in healthy donors. CDR3 length: 14 residues. Concerning this clone itself: What it binds is unknown.

The study, taken as a whole, reports: Later analysis demonstrated an association between a missense DCLRE1C variant and TCR beta V- and J-gene trimming. A later analysis showed TCR association rates differing by HLA locus, peaking at DRB1 and lowest at HLA-C.

The PCR employed 60 Vbeta primers together with 13 Jbeta primers. TCRdb keeps only in-frame clones here, not all; method: immunoSEQ multiplex PCR. The sample includes approximately 100,000 clones, around 84% of them seen just once. The genes are TRBV7-5 and TRBJ2-7; the DNA was not used to check the table's D call, TRBD2. TRBV7-5 is given as a pseudogene. The sequence was collected from a woman between 18 and 30 years old in good health and CMV-seronegative. Specimen: PBMCs. The CDR3 coding sequence is TGTGCCAGAAGCCGGGCGGGACTAGGGTACGAGCAGTACTTC. The encoded protein is CARSRAGLGYEQYF.